This is a list of T cell receptor beta chains from one sample in a study of T-cell memory formation after mild COVID-19. Each CDR3 protein is one row after TCRdb ran MiXCR on the 5' RACE reads. The repertoire holds under 550,000 distinct CDR3 sequences, with about 18% as singletons. The sequenced material came from PBMCs or a T cell subset sorted from them (not recorded which). The receptors were gathered from an adult woman who had mild COVID-19 (a few samples of this study predate the infection). Cell type and time point are not known. Each CDR3 is given with its conserved first and last residue. D genes are given only for firm matches. Not all rows give a size; the values are once, few, many and, for expanded clones, a class.

abundance	v_gene	d_gene	j_gene	CDR3aa	CDR3nt
once	TRBV7-9	-	TRBJ2-3	CVSSFRPVAASTDTQYF	TGTGTCAGCAGCTTTAGGCCCGTAGCGGCTAGCACAGATACGCAGTATTTT
-	TRBV6-4	-	TRBJ2-3	CASSAQGGTDTQYF	TGTGCCAGCAGTGCCCAAGGCGGCACAGATACGCAGTATTTT
few	TRBV5-5	-	TRBJ1-5	CASSFGGDSNQPQHF	TGTGCCAGCAGCTTTGGCGGGGATAGCAATCAGCCCCAGCATTTT
-	TRBV7-3	-	TRBJ2-1	CASSPPGAAYNEQFF	TGTGCCAGCAGCCCCCCTGGGGCGGCCTACAATGAGCAGTTCTTC
many	TRBV5-5	TRBD1	TRBJ2-7	CASSQLGQGTYEQYF	TGTGCCAGCAGCCAATTGGGACAGGGAACCTACGAGCAGTACTTC
-	TRBV7-9	TRBD2	TRBJ2-1	CASSLLRAGGHEQFF	TGTGCCAGCAGCTTATTGAGGGCGGGAGGGCATGAGCAGTTCTTC
-	TRBV11-3	-	TRBJ1-2	CASSLSAANYGYTF	TGTGCCAGCAGCCTTTCGGCAGCTAACTATGGCTACACCTTC
-	TRBV5-8	-	TRBJ1-2	CASRGARAYTF	TGTGCCAGCAGGGGGGCCAGGGCCTACACCTTC
-	TRBV11-3	-	TRBJ2-4	CASSSGNRSKNIQYF	TGTGCCAGCAGCTCCGGGAATCGGAGCAAAAACATTCAGTACTTC
-	TRBV3-1	-	TRBJ1-1	CASSQVGGAFF	TGTGCCAGCAGCCAAGTTGGGGGGGCTTTCTTT
few	TRBV4-1	-	TRBJ2-1	CASSQDSRAQYEQFF	TGCGCCAGCAGCCAAGATTCGCGGGCCCAGTACGAGCAGTTCTTC
-	TRBV18	-	TRBJ2-1	CASSLFESGNEQFF	TGTGCCAGCTCATTATTCGAGTCAGGGAATGAGCAGTTCTTC
-	TRBV7-9	-	TRBJ1-1	CASSFRRDTEAFF	TGTGCCAGCAGCTTCCGCAGGGACACTGAAGCTTTCTTT
-	TRBV3-1	TRBD2	TRBJ2-4	CASSQEGTSGRAARAKNIQYF	TGTGCCAGCAGCCAAGAAGGGACTAGCGGGAGGGCCGCCCGGGCCAAAAACATTCAGTACTTC
many	TRBV4-1	-	TRBJ2-1	CASSQDSGTINEQFF	TGCGCCAGCAGCCAAGATTCGGGGACCATCAATGAGCAGTTCTTC
few	TRBV7-9	TRBD2	TRBJ2-2	CASSPGLARTGELFF	TGTGCCAGCAGCCCAGGACTAGCGCGCACCGGGGAGCTGTTTTTT
many	TRBV7-2	-	TRBJ2-3	CASSLRTTPDTQYF	TGTGCCAGCAGCTTGAGGACTACCCCAGATACGCAGTATTTT
-	TRBV9	-	TRBJ2-2	CASAQGLAGELFF	TGTGCCAGCGCTCAGGGGTTGGCCGGGGAGCTGTTTTTT
-	TRBV24-1	TRBD1	TRBJ1-1	CATSDGTANTEAFF	TGTGCCACCAGTGACGGGACAGCGAACACTGAAGCTTTCTTT
few	TRBV7-9	-	TRBJ1-6	CASSLASSYNSPLHF	TGTGCCAGCAGCTTAGCGAGCTCCTATAATTCACCCCTCCACTTT
few	TRBV5-4	-	TRBJ1-1	CASSSGSRDTEAFF	TGTGCCAGCAGCTCGGGGAGTAGGGACACTGAAGCTTTCTTT
many	TRBV3-1	-	TRBJ1-1	CASSPRGSVSEAFF	TGTGCCAGCAGCCCACGAGGTAGCGTATCTGAAGCTTTCTTT
-	TRBV7-9	-	TRBJ2-1	CASSIGGAQEQFF	TGTGCCAGCAGTATTGGGGGGGCCCAGGAGCAGTTCTTC
few	TRBV12-3/TRBV12-4	TRBD1	TRBJ1-4	CASSLRTGLRGEKLFF	TGTGCCAGCAGTTTAAGGACAGGGCTCCGTGGGGAAAAACTGTTTTTT
-	TRBV6-2/TRBV6-3	-	TRBJ2-1	CASRGGVEQFF	TGTGCCAGCAGAGGGGGAGTCGAGCAGTTCTTC
few	TRBV12-3/TRBV12-4	TRBD2	TRBJ2-1	CASTPGGLLAGYNEQFF	TGTGCCAGCACCCCCGGGGGCCTACTAGCGGGATACAATGAGCAGTTCTTC
few	TRBV30	-	TRBJ2-4	CAWSVMAAAKNIQYF	TGTGCCTGGAGTGTAATGGCGGCAGCCAAAAACATTCAGTACTTC
few	TRBV6-5	TRBD1	TRBJ1-2	CASTFGTGGRGYTF	TGTGCCAGCACTTTTGGGACAGGGGGCAGAGGCTACACCTTC
-	TRBV19	TRBD1	TRBJ1-1	CASSSDREGGYTEAFF	TGTGCCAGTAGTTCTGACAGGGAGGGGGGGTACACTGAAGCTTTCTTT